The 32 T cell receptor beta chains given below trace back to one sample, sequenced in a study of metastatic and nonmetastatic thyroid tumors. Thyroid surgery took place with no prior treatment in any patient. MiXCR re-clonotyped the PCR reads for TCRdb. The sample carries 5,500 to 6,000 clones, roughly 25% recorded once. What was sequenced was adjacent normal tissue. These receptors all stem from a male donor with papillary thyroid cancer or a benign thyroid nodule (not recorded which). Some clones in this sample may be carry-over from other donors' samples.

V gene TRBV5-1 combines with J gene TRBJ2-2, with 14 bases that match TRBD2. The CDR3 covers 19 residues. Losses at the gene ends were 2 bases for V and 5 bases for J; bases not matched to a gene: 11. Germline loops: CDR1 SGHRS, CDR2 YFSETQ. The CDR3 protein is CASSFLTSGRAVPTGELFF. DNA of the CDR3: TGCGCCAGCAGCTTTTTGACTAGCGGGAGGGCCGTCCCTACCGGGGAGCTGTTTTTT.

In its sample, this clone was seen a few times. One end of the junction varies from germline; a read error may be responsible. The rearrangement links TRBV6-7 to TRBJ2-7; TRBD1 matches at 11 bases. TRBV6-7 is an ORF; its function is uncertain. The CDR3 totals 17 residues. This CDR3 reads CASTYSGPGQGVFWQYF. CDR3 bases: TGTGCCAGCACTTACTCGGGACCGGGACAGGGGGTATTCTGGCAGTACTTC.

This clone is large. The CDR3 DNA reads TGTGCCAGCAGTTACGGCGGGACCTACGAGCAGTACTTC. Translating gives CASSYGGTYEQYF. V usage is TRBV6-6 and J usage is TRBJ2-7, with D perhaps matching TRBD2 (6 bases). In germline, CDR1 is MNHNY, CDR2 SVGAGI (reference sequence). The V gene lost 2 bases and the J gene lost 2 bases, with 7 bases spanning the gap. The CDR3 runs to 13 residues.

This clone showed up just a few times. V gene TRBV6-1 combines with J gene TRBJ2-5; 7 bases are a match to TRBD2. The V and J ends lost 5 bases and 5 bases, in that order; junction bases with no gene match: 5. This CDR3 has 13 residues. Germline values: CDR1 MNHNS, CDR2 SASEGT. The CDR3 region is CASSRTRKETQYF. The CDR3 bases are TGTGCCAGCAGTAGGACTAGGAAGGAGACCCAGTACTTC.

This clone is categorized as medium-sized. V usage is TRBV10-2 and J usage is TRBJ2-7; no definite D call. V was cut by 3 bases and J by 7 bases, with 13 bases left in between. The CDR3 spans 13 residues. Germline values: CDR1 WSHSY, CDR2 SAAADI. The CDR3 sequence: CASSDSGLMEQYF. The CDR3 nucleotides are TGCGCCAGCAGTGACTCGGGCCTAATGGAGCAGTACTTC.

V gene TRBV2 combines with J gene TRBJ2-3, with D tentatively TRBD1 or TRBD2 (5 bases each). This CDR3 has 16 amino acids. Germline V lookup: CDR1 SNHLY, CDR2 FYNNEI. V dropped 6 bases and J dropped 1 base, with 17 bases sitting between them. The CDR3 sequence: CASRGRLPGRTDTQYF. The CDR3 DNA is TGTGCCAGCAGGGGAAGACTACCAGGGCGCACAGATACGCAGTATTTT.

This clone occurred many times. The identical CDR3 is also encoded by other nucleotide sequences in the sample. The chain links TRBV7-3 to TRBJ1-2; TRBD1 matches at 7 bases. CDR1 and CDR2 from the germline V gene are SGHTA and FQGTGA. The CDR3 sequence is 15 residues long. Trimming at V came to 5 bases and at J to 6 bases, leaving 12 bases not matched to a gene. The CDR3 bases are TGTGCCAGCAGCCCGGGACAGACCAGTGGTGATGGCTACACCTTC. Its protein product is CASSPGQTSGDGYTF.

This clone was seen only a few times. A much bigger clone sits one base away, suggesting this may be a read error. The identical CDR3 is also encoded by other nucleotide sequences in the sample. The chain joins TRBV12-3 or TRBV12-4 to TRBJ2-2; D not resolved. The length of the CDR3 is 15 residues. With 6 bases removed from V and 8 bases from J, the gap between germline ends came to 19 bases. CDR3 DNA: TGTGCCAGCAGCCCGGGTCATTCGGCGGCAGGGGAGCTGTTTTTT. Amino acids: CASSPGHSAAGELFF.

The sample holds a few counts of this clone. The V call is TRBV20-1, the J call TRBJ1-2; the D gene is possibly TRBD1 (6 bases). Germline loops: CDR1 DFQATT, CDR2 SNEGSKA (reference sequence). The CDR3 length is 12 residues. V lost 5 bases and J 0 bases, leaving 7 bases between the germline ends. The CDR3 loop reads CSAWTANYGYTF. For the CDR3, the DNA is TGCAGTGCTTGGACAGCTAACTATGGCTACACCTTC.

The chain employs TRBV10-3 and TRBJ1-2, with D unresolved. The CDR3 length is 12 residues. V was trimmed by 8 bases and J by 3 bases, leaving 10 bases between them. The germline V gene has CDR1 ENHRY and CDR2 SYGVKD. The CDR3 DNA reads TGTGCCATCGAAGGACTGGACTATGGCTACACCTTC. Encoded protein: CAIEGLDYGYTF.

The chain links TRBV24-1 to TRBJ1-1; weak D call: TRBD1 (5 bases). There are 13 residues in the CDR3. The germline V gene encodes CDR1 KGHDR and CDR2 SFDVKD. The germline V and J ends were trimmed by 4 bases and 11 bases, with 16 bases remaining between them. In DNA form, the CDR3 reads TGTGCCACCAGTGAACCAGGGTTTTCACAGGCTTTCTTT. Amino acids: CATSEPGFSQAFF.

This rearrangement joins TRBV6-1 to TRBJ2-7; 8 bases agree with TRBD2. This CDR3 region has 13 residues. Trimming cost V 10 bases and J 1 base; bases outside gene matches: 6. CDR1 is MNHNS and CDR2 is SASEGT in the germline V gene. The DNA of the CDR3 is TGTGCCATCCTACTAGCGGCTTCCTACGAGCAGTACTTC. This codes for CAILLAASYEQYF.

This chain connects TRBV28 to TRBJ2-7; 7 bases fit TRBD1. J gave up 5 bases and V 3 bases, and 4 bases lay outside the gene matches. The CDR3 loop spans 13 amino acids. Germline loops: CDR1 MDHEN, CDR2 SYDVKM. The CDR3, as DNA: TGTGCCAGCAGTTTGAGGACAGGCCACGAGCAGTACTTC. Encoded protein: CASSLRTGHEQYF. The full variable domain, rest sourced from reference TRBV28 and TRBJ2-7, is DVKVTQSSRYLVKRTGEKVFLECVQDMDHENMFWYRQDPGLGLRLIYFSYDVKMKEKGDIPEGYSVSREKKERFSLILESASTNQTSMYLCASSLRTGHEQYFGPGTRLTVT.

The rearrangement joins TRBV6-5 to TRBJ2-7, with D unresolved. V was trimmed by 0 bases and J by 4 bases, leaving 13 bases between them. Per the germline V gene, CDR1 is MNHEY and CDR2 is SVGAGI. This CDR3 comprises 15 residues. The CDR3 nucleotides are TGTGCCAGCAGTTACTCACCCCTGAGATCGTACGAGCAGTACTTC. Encoded protein: CASSYSPLRSYEQYF.

This sequence joins TRBV20-1 and TRBJ1-3; D remains unclear. Trimming shortened V by 5 bases and J by 2 bases, and 4 bases separated the two germline ends. CDR3 size: 11 residues. The germline CDR1 and CDR2 sequences are DFQATT and SNEGSKA (reference sequence). CDR3 loop: CSASTGNTIYF. The CDR3 DNA is TGCAGTGCTTCAACTGGAAACACCATATATTTT.

Many counts were recorded for this clone. The chain carries TRBV27 and TRBJ1-5; D is ambiguous. The CDR3 totals 14 residues. V was shortened by 6 bases and J by 0 bases, with 9 bases between the two germline ends. The V gene's germline CDR1 is MNHEY and CDR2 SMNVEV (reference sequence). The CDR3 sequence: CASRRGNSNQPQHF. The CDR3 coding sequence is TGTGCCAGCAGGCGAGGGAATAGCAATCAGCCCCAGCATTTT.

The chain combines TRBV30 with TRBJ2-7; 7 nucleotides agree with TRBD1. Per the germline V gene, CDR1 is GTSNPN and CDR2 is SVGIG (reference sequence). The CDR3 runs to 14 residues. Trimming cost V 1 base and J 0 bases; bases outside gene matches: 3. For the CDR3, the DNA is TGTGCCTGGAGTGGGGGGACAGCCTCCTACGAGCAGTACTTC. Protein sequence: CAWSGGTASYEQYF.

Regarding this clone: This may come from a read error, since a much larger clone is one base off. Different DNA sequences within this sample yield the same CDR3. This chain joins TRBV5-1 and TRBJ2-7, with D tentatively TRBD1 (7 bases). Germline V CDR1 and CDR2: SGHRS, YFSETQ. The CDR3 covers 13 residues. The V gene lost 5 bases and the J gene lost 1 base, with 10 bases spanning the gap. The DNA of the CDR3 is TGCGCCAGCAGGGAGGGGGCATCCTACGAGCAGTACTTC. Translation gives CASREGASYEQYF.

By share, this clone counts as medium-sized. This rearrangement joins TRBV19 to TRBJ2-1; D tentatively reads TRBD1 or TRBD2 (5 bases each). Germline assignment: CDR1 LNHDA and CDR2 SQIVND (reference sequence). This CDR3 comprises 17 residues. Between the trimmed V and J ends, which lost 0 bases and 4 bases, there was a span of 16 bases. The CDR3 DNA reads as TGTGCCAGTAGTATAGAGCCCGGGGCAGCTCAGTACAATGAGCAGTTCTTC. Translated, it gives CASSIEPGAAQYNEQFF.

The genes are TRBV30 and TRBJ2-2; D call uncertain. The CDR3 totals 13 residues. Between the trimmed V and J ends, which lost 4 bases and 3 bases, there was a span of 9 bases. Per germline, CDR1 GTSNPN and CDR2 SVGIG (reference sequence). CDR3 coding DNA: TGTGCCTGGACTCGGCTCCACACCGGGGAGCTGTTTTTT. Amino acids: CAWTRLHTGELFF.

This clone has more than one count but fewer than ten. The chain is built from TRBV30 and TRBJ2-3, with unresolved D. CDR1 is GTSNPN, CDR2 SVGIG, per germline (reference sequence). V lost 0 bases to trimming and J lost 2 bases, with 6 bases between them. This CDR3 is 13 amino acids long. CDR3 nucleotides: TGTGCCTGGAGTGTCGACTTCACAGATACGCAGTATTTT. Amino acid sequence: CAWSVDFTDTQYF. The full variable domain, in which reference TRBV30 and TRBJ2-3 provide the parts outside the CDR3, is SQTIHQWPATLVQPVGSPLSLECTVEGTSNPNLYWYRQAAGRGLQLLFYSVGIGQISSEVPQNLSASRPQDRQFILSSKKLLLSDSGFYLCAWSVDFTDTQYFGPGTRLTVL.

V gene TRBV18 combines with J gene TRBJ2-7; D uncertain. From germline, CDR1 is KGHSH and CDR2 LQKENI. The CDR3 spans 13 residues. Trimming took 6 bases from V and 6 from J, leaving 15 bases between them. CDR3 DNA: TGTGCCAGCTCCTGCGAGACCAGCTTCGAGCAGTACTTC. Translation gives CASSCETSFEQYF.

This clone was seen ten or more times. The rearrangement joins TRBV27 to TRBJ1-1, with D possibly being TRBD1 (6 bases). The CDR3 contains 14 residues. V gave up 6 bases and J gave up 0 bases, with 11 bases separating them. Germline loops: CDR1 MNHEY, CDR2 SMNVEV (reference sequence). The CDR3 DNA is TGTGCCAGCAGGTCAGGGGCCATGAACACTGAAGCTTTCTTT. Encoded protein: CASRSGAMNTEAFF.

This clone was seen only a few times. This chain links TRBV20-1 with TRBJ2-7, with 8 positions matching TRBD2. With V trimmed by 4 bases and J by 4 bases, 15 bases remained unmatched. The V gene's germline CDR1 is DFQATT and CDR2 SNEGSKA (reference sequence). The CDR3 sequence is 16 residues long. The CDR3 DNA follows: TGCAGTGCTAACTCCCCCGGCGGGGGCGGGGGGTACGAGCAGTACTTC. This encodes CSANSPGGGGGYEQYF.

This clone is medium-sized. The rearrangement joins TRBV9 to TRBJ2-6; 8 bases align to TRBD1. The J segment lost 3 bases and the V segment lost 5 bases, leaving 10 bases of the junction unmatched. The germline CDR1 and CDR2 sequences are SGDLS and YYNGEE. The CDR3 extends over 17 amino acids. This CDR3 is CASSLATGGYGANVLTF. Written as DNA, the CDR3 is TGTGCCAGCAGTCTAGCAACAGGGGGTTATGGGGCCAACGTCCTGACTTTC.

By proportion, this clone is large. The chain couples TRBV20-1 to TRBJ2-7; 7 bases are shared with TRBD2. Germline V gene data show CDR1 as DFQATT and CDR2 as SNEGSKA (reference sequence). J lost 3 bases, V lost 0 bases, and 5 bases had no gene match. The CDR3 contains 14 residues. CDR3 DNA sequence: TGCAGTGCTAGAGACCAGACTAGCAGCTACGAGCAGTACTTC. Translating gives CSARDQTSSYEQYF.

This chain uses TRBV11-2 with TRBJ2-3, with 7 bases aligning to TRBD2. The length of the CDR3 is 15 residues. Germline V gives CDR1 SGHAT, CDR2 FQNNGV. The V gene end was trimmed by 5 bases and the J gene end by 10 bases; junction bases not matched to a gene: 15. In DNA form, the CDR3 reads TGTGCCAGCAGCCCAGGACTAGTCGGCACTGTTTCGCAGTATTTT. It encodes CASSPGLVGTVSQYF.

The V gene is TRBV30, the J gene TRBJ1-1, with 7 bases matching TRBD1. The CDR3 covers 15 residues. J was trimmed by 0 bases and V by 1 base; bases with no gene match: 5. Germline V CDR1 and CDR2: GTSNPN, SVGIG (reference sequence). This CDR3 reads CAWSGQGVLNTEAFF. The CDR3 DNA follows: TGTGCCTGGAGTGGACAGGGAGTGTTGAACACTGAAGCTTTCTTT.

This clone has a count of ten or more. The chain employs TRBV6-1 and TRBJ2-5; D may match TRBD1 or TRBD2 (5 bases each). V lost 1 base and J lost 6, with 18 bases in between. The germline V gene encodes CDR1 MNHNS and CDR2 SASEGT. The CDR3 consists of 16 residues. The DNA for the CDR3 is TGTGCCAGCAGTGAAGGTCGGGGCTTGCGGTCTCAGACCCAGTACTTC. It yields the protein CASSEGRGLRSQTQYF.

This chain links TRBV20-1 with TRBJ1-1; D is undetermined. The CDR3 covers 13 residues. Per germline, CDR1 DFQATT and CDR2 SNEGSKA (reference sequence). Trimming left V 3 bases short and J 3 bases short, with 11 bases between. The CDR3 loop is CSASRVFDTEAFF. The CDR3 DNA reads as TGCAGTGCTAGCCGTGTTTTTGACACTGAAGCTTTCTTT.

The chain combines TRBV5-1 with TRBJ2-7; 11 nucleotides line up with TRBD1. With 4 bases clipped from V and 6 bases from J, the junction kept 6 bases outside the gene matches. Germline values: CDR1 SGHRS, CDR2 YFSETQ. The CDR3 runs 14 residues. As DNA, the CDR3 is TGCGCCAGCAGCCCCGGACAGGGGGCGAGCGAGCAGTACTTC. Translation gives CASSPGQGASEQYF. The full variable domain, in which reference TRBV5-1 and TRBJ2-7 provide the parts outside the CDR3, is KAGVTQTPRYLIKTRGQQVTLSCSPISGHRSVSWYQQTPGQGLQFLFEYFSETQRNKGNFPGRFSGRQFSNSRSEMNVSTLELGDSALYLCASSPGQGASEQYFGPGTRLTVT.

By share, this clone ranks as medium-sized (0.01 to 0.1%). The V call is TRBV6-1, the J call TRBJ1-4; a possible D gene is TRBD1 (5 bases). This CDR3 region has 12 residues. Germline CDR1 reads MNHNS; CDR2 reads SASEGT. With 8 bases removed from V and 7 bases from J, the gap between germline ends came to 11 bases. This CDR3 reads CASSTGGEKLFF. In nucleotides, the CDR3 is TGTGCCAGCTCGACGGGGGGTGAAAAACTGTTTTTT.